This T cell receptor (beta chain) was documented in a study of graft-versus-host responses after intestinal transplantation. On the study more broadly: As for transplant type, recipients had multivisceral, liver-intestinal, or isolated intestinal grafts.

Repertoires were generated with immunoSEQ multiplex PCR, while TCRdb's copy carries only in-frame clones and drops some. This sample has 4,500 to 5,500 clones; about 25% occur once, and the top ten carry 24%. Study-level findings and limits: Allografts of one patient group, those with graft-donor T cell macrochimerism, had high graft-versus-host to host-versus-graft clonal ratios. GvH clones turned up in recipient marrow; some had shown up first in ileum or blood.

Co-plating was performed using around 200,000 CFSE-labeled responder cells and around 200,000 irradiated, violet-dye-labeled stimulator cells. This CDR3 spans 15 amino acids. Germline assignment: CDR1 MNHNS and CDR2 SASEGT. Trimming shortened V by 7 bases and J by 5 bases, and 15 bases separated the two germline ends. The sample consisted of alloreactive CD8+ T cells from a mixed lymphocyte reaction culture, taken before transplantation. The subset denotes: CFSE-low proliferating T cells sorted from roughly six-day pre-transplant mixed lymphocyte reaction (GvH or HvG direction). The chain uses TRBV6-1 and TRBJ1-6; perhaps TRBD1 as D (5 bases). This receptor was obtained from a human patient who was an organ donor for intestinal transplantation. The CDR3 here is CASILIGGHNSPLHF. The CDR3 bases are TGTGCCAGCATCCTGATCGGGGGTCATAATTCACCCCTCCACTTT.